Listed below are T cell receptor beta chains from one sample, sequenced in a study of cytomegalovirus exposure and HLA in healthy donors. Sequenced by immunoSEQ multiplex PCR; TCRdb stores in-frame clones only, minus some. The sample shows 86,000 or so clones, around 96% of them seen only once. The sequencing input was PBMCs. All receptors come from a young man in good health and CMV-seropositive. Each CDR3 is given with its conserved first and last residue. A D gene is named only where the DNA matches it firmly. The size field is filled for only some rows; it gives once, few, many or a size class.

abundance	d_gene	j_gene	v_gene	CDR3nt	CDR3aa
once	TRBD1	TRBJ1-1	TRBV18	TGTGCCAGCTCACCAGAACTCGGGACAGGGTTAGGCAACACTGAAGCTTTCTTT	CASSPELGTGLGNTEAFF
.	.	TRBJ2-7	TRBV13	TGTGCCAGCAGCTTAGCGTACGGTACCTCCTACGAGCAGTACTTC	CASSLAYGTSYEQYF
.	.	TRBJ2-7	TRBV6-5	TGTGCCAGCAGCTCGGAGGGAGACGAGCAGTACTTC	CASSSEGDEQYF
once	.	TRBJ1-5	TRBV30	TGTGCCTGGAGTGTACAGGTCAATCAGCCCCAGCATTTT	CAWSVQVNQPQHF
.	.	TRBJ2-7	TRBV7-9	TGTGCCAGCAGCTTAGCCCGTACGGGGGGCGACGAGCAGTACTTC	CASSLARTGGDEQYF
.	.	TRBJ2-1	TRBV4-1	TGCGCCAGCAGAACCCTGGACACTTCGTACAATGAGCAGTTCTTC	CASRTLDTSYNEQFF
.	.	TRBJ2-7	TRBV19	TGTGCCAGTAGTCCACGAGTCGGAGGTCCCATATCTTTCTACGAGCAGTACTTC	CASSPRVGGPISFYEQYF
.	.	TRBJ2-2	TRBV29-1	TGCAGCGCCCTTAGCTTCGGGGAGCTGTTTTTT	CSALSFGELFF
.	TRBD2	TRBJ2-1	TRBV7-7	TGTGCTAGCAGCCCCGGACTAGCGGGAGCTTGGAATGAGCAGTTCTTC	CASSPGLAGAWNEQFF
.	TRBD1	TRBJ2-5	TRBV5-1	TGCGCCAGCAGTCCCAGACAGGGTCAAGAGACCCAGTACTTC	CASSPRQGQETQYF